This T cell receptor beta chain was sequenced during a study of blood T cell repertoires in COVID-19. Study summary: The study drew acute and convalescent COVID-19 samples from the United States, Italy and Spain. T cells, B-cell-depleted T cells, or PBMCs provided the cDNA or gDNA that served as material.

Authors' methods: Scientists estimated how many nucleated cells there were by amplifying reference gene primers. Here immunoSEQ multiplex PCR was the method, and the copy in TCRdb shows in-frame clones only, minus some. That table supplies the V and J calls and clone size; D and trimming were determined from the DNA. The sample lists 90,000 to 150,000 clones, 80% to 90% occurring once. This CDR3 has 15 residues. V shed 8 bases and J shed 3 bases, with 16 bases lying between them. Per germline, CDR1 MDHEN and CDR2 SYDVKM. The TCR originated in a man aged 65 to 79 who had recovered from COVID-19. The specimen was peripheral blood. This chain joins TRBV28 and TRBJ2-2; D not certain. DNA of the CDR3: TGTGCCAGCTTTTCCATAAGCTACGACACCGGGGAGCTGTTTTTT. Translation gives CASFSISYDTGELFF.